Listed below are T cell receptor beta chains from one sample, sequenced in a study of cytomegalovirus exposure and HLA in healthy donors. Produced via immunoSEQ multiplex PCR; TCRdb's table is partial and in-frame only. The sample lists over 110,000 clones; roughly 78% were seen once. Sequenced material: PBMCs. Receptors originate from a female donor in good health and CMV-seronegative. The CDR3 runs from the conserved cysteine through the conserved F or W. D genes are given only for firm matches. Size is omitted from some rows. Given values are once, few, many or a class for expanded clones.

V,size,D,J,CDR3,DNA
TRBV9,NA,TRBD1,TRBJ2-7,CASSPGGTSYEQYF,TGTGCCAGCAGCCCAGGGGGTACTTCCTACGAGCAGTACTTC
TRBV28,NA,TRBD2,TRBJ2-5,CASSSRLAGDQETQYF,TGTGCCAGCAGTTCCCGACTAGCGGGGGACCAAGAGACCCAGTACTTC
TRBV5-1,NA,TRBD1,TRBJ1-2,CASSYGSTGVNTF,TGCGCCAGCAGCTATGGTTCGACAGGGGTCAACACCTTC
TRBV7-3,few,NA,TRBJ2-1,CASSNLGGSYNEQFF,TGTGCCAGCAGCAATTTAGGGGGATCCTACAATGAGCAGTTCTTC
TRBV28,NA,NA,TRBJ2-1,CASRVDPGVSNEQFF,TGTGCCAGCAGGGTAGACCCAGGGGTCAGCAATGAGCAGTTCTTC
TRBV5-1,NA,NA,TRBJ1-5,CASSLGTGFNQPQHF,TGCGCCAGCAGCCTGGGAACAGGTTTCAATCAGCCCCAGCATTTT
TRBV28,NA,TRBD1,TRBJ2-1,CASSQDRGQHEQFF,TGTGCCAGCAGTCAGGACAGGGGGCAACATGAGCAGTTCTTC
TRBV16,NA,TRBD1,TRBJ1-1,CASSQSLQGLSEAFF,TGTGCCAGCAGCCAATCGTTACAGGGGCTGTCTGAAGCTTTCTTT
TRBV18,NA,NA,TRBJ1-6,CASSPRPPGDNSPLHF,TGTGCCAGCTCACCACGTCCCCCAGGGGATAATTCACCCCTCCACTTT
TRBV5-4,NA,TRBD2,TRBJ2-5,CASSLAGRRETQYF,TGTGCCAGCAGCTTGGCCGGGAGGAGGGAGACCCAGTACTTC